This T cell receptor beta chain was observed in a study of regulatory T cells in long-lasting Graves disease. This clonotype was seen at least ten times. Its antigen is undetermined. The time point denotes: persistent/refractory GD, antithyroid drugs over 5 years with positive TRAb. Construction of the TCR library relied on RNA isolated from PBMCs. The CDR3 contains 14 residues. From germline, CDR1 is DFQATT and CDR2 SNEGSKA (reference sequence). Trimming took 5 bases from V and 1 from J; bases not matched to a gene: 7. Study-level points and caveats: Persistent patients had more shared public clonotypes (around 2,700) than new patients (about 870). Graves' patients with persistent disease showed TCR diversity lower than patients newly diagnosed.

Construction of the TCR beta libraries employed iRepertoire HTBI primers in conjunction with Arm-PCR of CDR3 regions. TCRdb reprocessed the multiplex PCR reads with MiXCR, giving one entry per CDR3 protein. Altogether approximately 400,000 distinct CDR3 sequences are present, around 22% being singletons, with the ten largest covering about a quarter. The source was peripheral blood mononuclear cells (PBMCs), collected when the disease was refractory, from a patient treated with antithyroid drugs. This TCR derives from a female donor with Graves disease. This chain joins TRBV20-1 and TRBJ1-1; 7 nucleotides line up with TRBD1. The CDR3 coding sequence is TGCAGTGCTCGTGGATACAGGGGGAACACTGAAGCTTTCTTT. This encodes CSARGYRGNTEAFF.